The clone carrying this T cell receptor beta chain was seen many times. The antigen is unknown. The data belong to a study of identical twins. Findings and limits, study-wide: Out-of-frame alpha sequences common to twins were enriched for low generation probability.

Unique molecular identifiers were in the cDNA, with template-switch universal primer binding. TCRdb called the 5' RACE reads again in MiXCR, with one record for every CDR3 protein. The sample comprises about 220,000 distinct CDR3 sequences, 7% to 8.5% of which are singletons, and less than 6.5% rests with the top ten. Between the trimmed V and J ends, which lost 1 base and 2 bases, there was a span of 7 bases. The CDR3 is 14 residues long. CDR1 SGHRS and CDR2 YFSETQ come from the germline V gene. In addition, the sample was reused for a study of yellow fever vaccine responses in identical twins. That study reports: In identical twins, vaccine T cell responses appeared partly shared and partly individual.

The sequenced sample consisted of CD8+ T cells sorted from blood. The chain carries TRBV5-1 and TRBJ2-1; a weak D match, TRBD1 (5 bases). The clonotype was recovered from a young woman in good health. CDR3 in DNA: TGCGCCAGCAGCTTGACACAGGCCTACAATGAGCAGTTCTTC. It yields the protein CASSLTQAYNEQFF.